This T cell receptor (beta chain) was observed in a study of graft-versus-host responses after intestinal transplantation. Comments on this clone: What it binds is unknown.

From germline, CDR1 is SGDLS and CDR2 YYNGEE. Trimming took 4 bases from V and 7 from J, leaving 20 bases between them. The CDR3 spans 15 residues. Assay: immunoSEQ multiplex PCR; the TCRdb copy retains only in-frame clones and omits some. The data show 85,000 to 100,000 clones, with more than 85% seen just once and about 2% held by the top ten. The rearrangement joins TRBV9 to TRBJ1-1, with D perhaps matching TRBD1 (6 bases). The sequence derives from a human donor who received an intestinal transplant. Sequences were derived from unstimulated CD8+ T cells sorted from spleen or lymph node cells, sampled before intestinal transplant. The CDR3 coding sequence is TGTGCCAGCAGCCCCCATTGGCAGGGGAACTTTGAAGCTTTCTTT. Protein sequence: CASSPHWQGNFEAFF.